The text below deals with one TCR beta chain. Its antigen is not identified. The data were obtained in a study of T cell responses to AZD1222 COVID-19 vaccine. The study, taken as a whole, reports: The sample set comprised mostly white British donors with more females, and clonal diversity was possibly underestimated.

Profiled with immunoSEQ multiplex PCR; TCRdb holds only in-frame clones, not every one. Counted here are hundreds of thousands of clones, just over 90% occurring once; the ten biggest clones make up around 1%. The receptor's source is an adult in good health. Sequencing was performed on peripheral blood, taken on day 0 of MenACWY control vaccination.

CDR3 loop: CASSWAGSSGNTIYF. In nucleotides, the CDR3 is TGTGCCAGCAGCTGGGCAGGGAGCTCTGGAAACACCATATATTTT. The V call is TRBV7-9, the J call TRBJ1-3; maybe TRBD1 (5 bases). Trimming cost V 4 bases and J 0 bases, with 10 bases left between them. The CDR3 length is 15 residues. The germline CDR1 and CDR2 sequences are SEHNR and FQNEAQ (reference sequence). The variable domain in full, completed from reference TRBV7-9 and TRBJ1-3, reads DTGVSQNPRHKITKRGQNVTFRCDPISEHNRLYWYRQTLGQGPEFLTYFQNEAQLEKSRLLSDRFSAERPKGSFSTLEIQRTEQGDSAMYLCASSWAGSSGNTIYFGEGSWLTVV.